This TCR beta chain is from a study of response to subunit inactivated influenza vaccine. The study, taken as a whole, reports: Each seasonal influenza vaccination recruits few new T cells, the authors suggested.

The CDR3 has 15 amino acids. The V segment lost 5 bases and the J segment 3 bases; nucleotides outside the gene matches: 11. From germline, CDR1 is SQVTM and CDR2 ANQGSEA. A word on this clonotype: What it recognizes is unknown.

TCRdb independently ran MiXCR on the RT-PCR reads; one entry per CDR3 protein. The sample shows hundreds of thousands of distinct CDR3 sequences, approximately 15% of them seen only once. Sequencing was performed on PBMCs from blood, taken less than 13 days after vaccination. The chain has TRBV29-1 and TRBJ2-3, with 7 bases lining up with TRBD1. This TCR was recovered from a man aged 50 or older who received an inactivated influenza vaccine. The CDR3 DNA reads TGCAGCGTTTCCCCAGGGACAGTTGGGACAGATACGCAGTATTTT. Translating gives CSVSPGTVGTDTQYF.